The rows below give T cell receptor beta chains drawn from one sample of a study of T-cell memory formation after mild COVID-19. In TCRdb, the 5' RACE reads were re-called with MiXCR into one record per CDR3 protein. The sample contains about 320,000 distinct CDR3 sequences, approximately 14% of which appear only once. Input material: PBMCs or a T cell subset sorted from them (not recorded which). These receptors came from a man between 18 and 29 years old who had mild COVID-19 (a few samples of this study predate the infection). Cell type and time point are not known. The CDR3 runs from the conserved cysteine through the conserved F or W. A D gene is named only where the DNA matches it firmly. Clone size, where shown, is once, few, many, or a class for clones that have expanded.

D: TRBD2; V: TRBV4-2; size: few; J: TRBJ2-1; CDR3: CASSSTSGGVYEQFF; DNA: TGTGCCAGCAGCTCGACTAGCGGGGGGGTGTATGAGCAGTTCTTC
D: TRBD1; V: TRBV6-6; size: many; J: TRBJ2-3; CDR3: CASSYGQGRTDTQYF; DNA: TGTGCCAGCAGTTATGGACAGGGGCGCACAGATACGCAGTATTTT
D: .; V: TRBV12-3/TRBV12-4; size: .; J: TRBJ1-5; CDR3: CASSLLEGMANQPQHF; DNA: TGTGCCAGCAGTCTTCTCGAGGGGATGGCCAATCAGCCCCAGCATTTT
D: TRBD2; V: TRBV5-1; size: few; J: TRBJ2-3; CDR3: CASSLPREAADTQYF; DNA: TGCGCCAGCAGCTTACCGCGGGAGGCGGCAGATACGCAGTATTTT
D: .; V: TRBV6-5; size: few; J: TRBJ2-7; CDR3: CASSRTGTTYEQYF; DNA: TGTGCCAGCAGTAGGACGGGTACAACCTACGAGCAGTACTTC
D: TRBD1; V: TRBV20-1; size: .; J: TRBJ1-1; CDR3: CSARKTGGVEAFF; DNA: TGCAGTGCTAGGAAGACAGGGGGGGTTGAAGCTTTCTTT
D: .; V: TRBV12-3/TRBV12-4; size: few; J: TRBJ2-7; CDR3: CASSVTGNNEQYF; DNA: TGTGCCAGCAGTGTTACAGGGAACAACGAGCAGTACTTC
D: TRBD1; V: TRBV18; size: .; J: TRBJ1-3; CDR3: CASSPGQGLGNTIYF; DNA: TGTGCCAGCTCACCGGGACAGGGGCTTGGAAACACCATATATTTT
D: TRBD1; V: TRBV4-3; size: .; J: TRBJ2-5; CDR3: CASSRGGQGTETQYF; DNA: TGCGCCAGCAGCCGGGGAGGACAGGGGACAGAGACCCAGTACTTC
D: .; V: TRBV25-1; size: .; J: TRBJ1-4; CDR3: CASSPYSGRLFF; DNA: TGTGCCAGCAGTCCCTACTCAGGGAGGCTGTTTTTT
D: .; V: TRBV12-3/TRBV12-4; size: .; J: TRBJ2-3; CDR3: CASTPRSSTDTQYF; DNA: TGTGCCAGCACCCCTAGGTCTAGCACAGATACGCAGTATTTT
D: .; V: TRBV5-1; size: many; J: TRBJ2-3; CDR3: CASSLGLVGTDTQYF; DNA: TGCGCCAGCAGCTTGGGACTAGTCGGCACAGATACGCAGTATTTT
D: .; V: TRBV28; size: few; J: TRBJ2-3; CDR3: CASNGGRGDTQYF; DNA: TGTGCCAGCAACGGGGGCCGGGGAGATACGCAGTATTTT
D: .; V: TRBV11-2; size: few; J: TRBJ2-2; CDR3: CASSLNPGGYTGELFF; DNA: TGTGCCAGCAGCCTCAATCCAGGGGGGTACACCGGGGAGCTGTTTTTT
D: .; V: TRBV7-9; size: once; J: TRBJ1-2; CDR3: CASSPQPGRESGYTF; DNA: TGTGCCAGCAGCCCGCAGCCGGGACGGGAATCGGGCTACACCTTC
D: TRBD1; V: TRBV6-5; size: .; J: TRBJ2-1; CDR3: CASSTSDPARGYNEQFF; DNA: TGTGCCAGCTCCACTTCTGATCCGGCCAGGGGGTACAATGAGCAGTTCTTC
D: .; V: TRBV7-9; size: many; J: TRBJ1-1; CDR3: CASSLARSAPNTEAFF; DNA: TGTGCCAGCAGCTTAGCGAGGTCAGCACCGAACACTGAAGCTTTCTTT
D: .; V: TRBV29-1; size: .; J: TRBJ2-1; CDR3: CSVEAGDNEQFF; DNA: TGCAGCGTTGAAGCCGGGGACAATGAGCAGTTCTTC
D: TRBD1; V: TRBV3-1; size: few; J: TRBJ1-1; CDR3: CASSQGTGGPAFF; DNA: TGTGCCAGCAGCCAAGGGACAGGGGGCCCAGCTTTCTTT
D: .; V: TRBV3-1; size: .; J: TRBJ2-1; CDR3: CASSHEGSEQFF; DNA: TGTGCCAGCAGCCACGAAGGTAGTGAGCAGTTCTTC
D: .; V: TRBV11-2; size: .; J: TRBJ2-3; CDR3: CASSWNLNTQYF; DNA: TGTGCCAGCAGCTGGAATCTAAATACGCAGTATTTT
D: .; V: TRBV27; size: .; J: TRBJ2-7; CDR3: CASSNTISYEQYF; DNA: TGTGCCAGCAGCAACACTATCTCCTACGAGCAGTACTTC
D: .; V: TRBV9; size: many; J: TRBJ1-4; CDR3: CASSQKVQSEKLFF; DNA: TGTGCCAGCAGCCAGAAGGTCCAGTCGGAAAAACTGTTTTTT
D: .; V: TRBV20-1; size: few; J: TRBJ2-4; CDR3: CSASGIAKNIQYF; DNA: TGCAGTGCTAGTGGCATAGCCAAAAACATTCAGTACTTC
D: .; V: TRBV11-2; size: .; J: TRBJ2-1; CDR3: CASSFSGAPEQFF; DNA: TGTGCCAGCAGCTTTTCCGGGGCCCCTGAGCAGTTCTTC
D: .; V: TRBV7-9; size: .; J: TRBJ2-3; CDR3: CASSPVTTSTDTQYF; DNA: TGTGCCAGCAGCCCAGTCACCACTAGCACAGATACGCAGTATTTT
D: TRBD1; V: TRBV5-1; size: few; J: TRBJ2-1; CDR3: CASSLTLTGEAYNEQFF; DNA: TGCGCCAGCAGCTTGACATTAACAGGGGAAGCCTACAATGAGCAGTTCTTC
D: .; V: TRBV3-1; size: few; J: TRBJ1-2; CDR3: CASSQDFEGYGYTF; DNA: TGTGCCAGCAGCCAAGATTTCGAGGGGTATGGCTACACCTTC
D: .; V: TRBV4-1; size: many; J: TRBJ1-1; CDR3: CASSQDSRRAFF; DNA: TGCGCCAGCAGCCAAGACTCGCGGCGGGCTTTCTTT
D: .; V: TRBV6-1; size: .; J: TRBJ1-5; CDR3: CASRRTASGQPQHF; DNA: TGTGCCAGCAGACGGACAGCATCCGGTCAGCCCCAGCATTTT
D: .; V: TRBV12-3/TRBV12-4; size: .; J: TRBJ2-2; CDR3: CASSPILAGELFF; DNA: TGTGCCAGCAGCCCAATCTTGGCCGGGGAGCTGTTTTTT
D: TRBD1; V: TRBV6-2/TRBV6-3; size: .; J: TRBJ1-2; CDR3: CASSYSSGTAKYYGYTF; DNA: TGTGCCAGCAGTTACTCTTCGGGGACAGCGAAATACTATGGCTACACCTTC
D: TRBD2; V: TRBV7-9; size: .; J: TRBJ2-3; CDR3: CASSLARLAGSTDTQYF; DNA: TGTGCCAGCAGCTTAGCGCGACTAGCGGGGAGCACAGATACGCAGTATTTT
D: .; V: TRBV12-3/TRBV12-4; size: few; J: TRBJ1-6; CDR3: CASSPGNRVSPLHF; DNA: TGTGCCAGCAGTCCAGGGAACAGAGTGTCACCCCTCCACTTT
D: TRBD2; V: TRBV5-1; size: .; J: TRBJ2-3; CDR3: CASSLGNSGGATDTQYF; DNA: TGCGCCAGCAGCTTGGGAAATAGCGGGGGGGCGACAGATACGCAGTATTTT
D: .; V: TRBV4-1; size: .; J: TRBJ2-1; CDR3: CASSQETTAPRNEQFF; DNA: TGCGCCAGCAGCCAAGAAACGACGGCCCCTCGTAATGAGCAGTTCTTC
D: TRBD1; V: TRBV3-1; size: few; J: TRBJ1-6; CDR3: CASSHRGQNSPLHF; DNA: TGTGCCAGCAGCCACAGGGGGCAAAATTCACCCCTCCACTTT
D: .; V: TRBV20-1; size: .; J: TRBJ1-5; CDR3: CSAAQGFGNQPQHF; DNA: TGCAGTGCTGCCCAGGGATTCGGAAATCAGCCCCAGCATTTT
D: .; V: TRBV6-1; size: few; J: TRBJ1-1; CDR3: CASIHGTEAFF; DNA: TGTGCCAGCATCCACGGGACGGAAGCTTTCTTT
D: TRBD1; V: TRBV4-3; size: .; J: TRBJ1-1; CDR3: CASSPWPETGGGTEAFF; DNA: TGCGCCAGCAGCCCCTGGCCCGAGACAGGGGGCGGCACTGAAGCTTTCTTT
D: .; V: TRBV7-2; size: few; J: TRBJ1-5; CDR3: CASSLGQSGNQPQHF; DNA: TGTGCCAGCAGCTTAGGACAATCTGGCAATCAGCCCCAGCATTTT